Following are 23 T cell receptor beta chains from one sample sequenced in a study of T cell changes during pregnancy in multiple sclerosis. Sequencing used immunoSEQ multiplex PCR; TCRdb keeps in-frame clones, though not all of them. The sample includes approximately 59,000 clones, 90% to 95% of them seen just once. The source was peripheral blood, collected in the third trimester of pregnancy. These receptor sequences come from a female donor in good health, enrolled as a control in a pregnancy study.

The CDR3 DNA is TGTGCCTCCACCCCTGTTAGCGGGGGGGCAGGGGAGCAGTTCTTC. Protein: CASTPVSGGAGEQFF. The V and J genes are TRBV6-5 and TRBJ2-1; 11 bases fit TRBD2. J gave up 10 bases and V 11 bases, and 16 bases lay outside the gene matches. The germline CDR1 and CDR2 sequences are MNHEY and SVGAGI. This CDR3 is 15 amino acids long.

This clone was found many times. The chain links TRBV5-8 to TRBJ1-4, with unresolved D. V was cut by 7 bases and J by 4 bases, with 5 bases left in between. The CDR3 runs to 11 residues. Germline V gene sequence: CDR1 SGHTS, CDR2 YDEGEE. CDR3 DNA sequence: TGTGCCAGCGGGCTTAATGAAAAACTGTTTTTT. Translated: CASGLNEKLFF. The whole variable domain, filled in from reference TRBV5-8 and TRBJ1-4, reads EAGVTQSPTHLIKTRGQQATLRCSPISGHTSVYWYQQALGLGLQFLLWYDEGEERNRGNFPPRFSGRQFPNYSSELNVNALELEDSALYLCASGLNEKLFFGSGTQLSVL.

This chain links TRBV5-8 with TRBJ1-2, with 11 bases fitting TRBD1. The germline V gene encodes CDR1 SGHTS and CDR2 YDEGEE. This CDR3 is 16 amino acids long. With V trimmed by 4 bases and J by 9 bases, 14 bases remained unmatched. DNA for the CDR3: TGTGCCAGCAGCAACGACCTTTGGGACAGGGGGGATCGCTACACCTTC. As protein: CASSNDLWDRGDRYTF.

The chain employs TRBV2 and TRBJ1-6, with TRBD1 identical over 9 bases. With V trimmed by 3 bases and J by 0 bases, 18 bases remained unmatched. Germline values: CDR1 SNHLY, CDR2 FYNNEI. The CDR3 is 22 amino acids. Here the CDR3 DNA reads TGTGCCAGCAGTGACCCGGGACAGGGATCTCCAATATCGGGCTCCTATAATTCACCCCTCCACTTT. This codes for CASSDPGQGSPISGSYNSPLHF. Combining the CDR3 with reference TRBV2 and TRBJ1-6 gives the whole variable domain EPEVTQTPSHQVTQMGQEVILRCVPISNHLYFYWYRQILGQKVEFLVSFYNNEISEKSEIFDDQFSVERPDGSNFTLKIRSTKLEDSAMYFCASSDPGQGSPISGSYNSPLHFGNGTRLTVT.

This clone occurred once. The chain employs TRBV9 and TRBJ2-1; D uncertain. V was shortened by 3 bases and J by 8 bases, with 12 bases between the two germline ends. The CDR3 loop spans 13 amino acids. Germline-derived CDR1 and CDR2 are SGDLS and YYNGEE. CDR3 DNA sequence: TGTGCCAGCAGCGGACGTCATCGGGATGAGCAGTTCTTC. It is translated as CASSGRHRDEQFF.

V and J are TRBV4-3 and TRBJ1-1; D perhaps matches TRBD1 (6 bases). The CDR3 consists of 15 residues. Germline V gene data show CDR1 as LGHNA and CDR2 as YSLEER. V shed 4 bases and J shed 2 bases, with 14 bases lying between them. CDR3 DNA: TGCGCCAGCAGCCCTCGGGGGGGCGTAAACACTGAAGCTTTCTTT. Its protein product is CASSPRGGVNTEAFF.

This clone was recorded many times. V and J are TRBV15 and TRBJ2-7; tentatively, D is TRBD1 (6 bases). V dropped 5 bases and J dropped 1 base, with 15 bases sitting between them. Germline V lookup: CDR1 LNHNV, CDR2 YYDKDF (reference sequence). This CDR3 region has 15 residues. Here the CDR3 reads CATSSLDRSSYEQYF. DNA of the CDR3: TGTGCCACCAGCTCCCTCGACAGGTCGTCCTACGAGCAGTACTTC.

The rearrangement joins TRBV5-6 to TRBJ2-1, with 10 bases that match TRBD2. J gave up 5 bases and V 4 bases, and 12 bases lay outside the gene matches. Germline-derived CDR1 and CDR2 are SGHDT and YYEEEE. The CDR3 is 17 amino acids. The DNA for the CDR3 is TGTGCCAGCAGCAGGTTGCGAAATAGCGGGGGGAACAATGAGCAGTTCTTC. Amino acid sequence: CASSRLRNSGGNNEQFF.

The chain combines TRBV4-3 with TRBJ1-6; 8 bases are shared with TRBD1. After removal of 0 bases from V and 9 bases from J, the junction contained 4 bases not matched to a gene. The CDR3 is made up of 15 amino acids. Germline V gene sequence: CDR1 LGHNA, CDR2 YSLEER. The CDR3 nucleotides read TGCGCCAGCAGCCAAGATCAGGGGGCGCTTTCACCCCTCCACTTT. It translates to CASSQDQGALSPLHF.

This sequence joins TRBV4-3 and TRBJ1-1; 10 positions match TRBD1. Germline V gives CDR1 LGHNA, CDR2 YSLEER. The CDR3 loop spans 15 amino acids. Germline trimming cut 4 bases from V and 5 bases from J; bases unmatched to any gene: 7. In nucleotides, the CDR3 is TGCGCCAGCAGCCGTCGGACAGGGGGTATGACTGAAGCTTTCTTT. Translated, it gives CASSRRTGGMTEAFF.

This chain links TRBV14 with TRBJ2-7; TRBD1 is a possible D gene (6 bases). CDR1 and CDR2 (germline): SGHDN, FVKESK. Deletions cut 5 bases from V and 3 bases from J, with 23 bases between. The CDR3 sequence is 17 residues long. The CDR3 spells CASSTDTGQDRYYEQYF. CDR3 sequence (DNA): TGTGCCAGCAGCACGGACACGGGTCAAGACAGGTACTACGAGCAGTACTTC.

The rearrangement links TRBV5-4 to TRBJ2-1; a weak D match, TRBD1 (5 bases). The germline CDR1 and CDR2 sequences are SGHNT and YYREEE (reference sequence). Trimming left V 4 bases short and J 6 bases short, with 8 bases between. This CDR3 has 12 residues. CDR3 in DNA: TGTGCCAGCAGCCCGCAGGGCAATGAGCAGTTCTTC. Translation gives CASSPQGNEQFF.

The rearrangement uses TRBV29-1 and TRBJ2-7; D gene unclear. The CDR3 covers 12 residues. Trimming shortened V by 5 bases and J by 6 bases, and 14 bases separated the two germline ends. From germline, CDR1 is SQVTM and CDR2 ANQGSEA. The CDR3 reads CSVLIARSEQYF. For the CDR3, the DNA is TGCAGCGTTTTAATAGCTCGCTCCGAGCAGTACTTC.

The V and J genes are TRBV7-8 and TRBJ1-4; perhaps TRBD1 as D (5 bases). From germline, CDR1 is SGHVS and CDR2 FQNEAQ. The V end lost 4 bases, the J end lost 8 bases, and 14 bases lay between the germline ends. There are 14 residues in the CDR3. The CDR3 region is CASSSGGPGEKLFF. CDR3 sequence (DNA): TGTGCCAGCAGCTCCGGGGGTCCGGGGGAAAAACTGTTTTTT.

V gene TRBV5-1 combines with J gene TRBJ2-5; 7 bases fit TRBD1. This CDR3 has 16 residues. The V and J ends lost 4 bases and 5 bases, in that order; junction bases with no gene match: 14. Looked up from germline, CDR1 is SGHRS and CDR2 is YFSETQ. CDR3 region: CASSVERTGGGETQYF. The CDR3 DNA reads TGCGCCAGCAGCGTTGAACGGACAGGCGGTGGCGAGACCCAGTACTTC. The full variable domain, rest sourced from reference TRBV5-1 and TRBJ2-5, is KAGVTQTPRYLIKTRGQQVTLSCSPISGHRSVSWYQQTPGQGLQFLFEYFSETQRNKGNFPGRFSGRQFSNSRSEMNVSTLELGDSALYLCASSVERTGGGETQYFGPGTRLLVL.

CDR3 sequence (DNA): TGTGCCAGCACCCACAGGGGCGGGCAGCCCCAGCATTTT. Translation: CASTHRGGQPQHF. The rearrangement links TRBV6-6 to TRBJ1-5; TRBD1 aligns across 7 bases. Germline V lookup: CDR1 MNHNY, CDR2 SVGAGI (reference sequence). The trim removed 7 bases at V and 7 bases at J, leaving 7 bases unmatched. The CDR3 spans 13 residues.

This clone appeared once. The chain employs TRBV6-6 and TRBJ1-4; D gene ambiguous. CDR3 length: 15 amino acids. Trimming pared 2 bases from V and 11 bases from J, leaving 18 bases between. In germline, CDR1 is MNHNY, CDR2 SVGAGI (reference sequence). The CDR3 region has the DNA TGTGCCAGCAGTTACGCGGAGGGTGGGTCAAAGAAACTGTTTTTT. Amino acid sequence: CASSYAEGGSKKLFF.

V usage is TRBV6-5 and J usage is TRBJ1-5; no reliable D call. This CDR3 has 12 amino acids. Germline CDR1 and CDR2: MNHEY and SVGAGI. V was shortened by 5 bases and J by 8 bases, with 10 bases between the two germline ends. The DNA of the CDR3 is TGTGCCAGCAGTCCCCCGGGAAAGCCCCAGCATTTT. Amino acid sequence: CASSPPGKPQHF.

This clone was seen a single time. The V call is TRBV27, the J call TRBJ2-7; D might be TRBD1 (6 bases). This CDR3 has 16 amino acids. CDR1 and CDR2 from the germline V gene are MNHEY and SMNVEV (reference sequence). V was pared by 5 bases and J by 3 bases, with 20 bases between. CDR3 nucleotide sequence: TGTGCCAGCAGTCCGGCTATGTCGGACAGAGGCTACGAGCAGTACTTC. Amino acids: CASSPAMSDRGYEQYF.

This clone was seen a single time. The chain carries TRBV2 and TRBJ2-7; D gene unclear. This CDR3 contains 13 residues. V was trimmed by 4 bases and J by 2 bases, leaving 9 bases between them. The germline CDR1 and CDR2 sequences are SNHLY and FYNNEI. DNA of the CDR3: TGTGCCAGCAGTGTAGGCCAGGCCTACGAGCAGTACTTC. Residues: CASSVGQAYEQYF.

The chain uses TRBV6-6 and TRBJ1-6; 7 bases are shared with TRBD1. CDR3 length equals 14 residues. V shed 4 bases, J shed 10 bases, and the junction held 7 bases outside the gene matches. Germline values: CDR1 MNHNY, CDR2 SVGAGI (reference sequence). The CDR3 nucleotides read TGTGCCAGCAGTTCAAGCCGACAGGGCTCACCCCTCCACTTT. Translation: CASSSSRQGSPLHF.

The rearrangement links TRBV6-8 to TRBJ1-6; maybe TRBD1 (5 bases). CDR1 and CDR2 (germline): MNHGY, SAAAGT. V was pared by 2 bases and J by 0 bases, with 14 bases between. The CDR3 contains 18 residues. CDR3 sequence reads: CASSYTGGGSSYNSPLHF. The CDR3 region has the DNA TGTGCCAGCAGTTACACAGGCGGCGGGAGCTCCTATAATTCACCCCTCCACTTT.

The J gene is TRBJ2-3, the V gene TRBV9; 7 positions agree with TRBD1. This CDR3 is built from 17 residues. The ends lost 0 bases at V and 3 bases at J; junction bases unmatched: 10. Germline loops: CDR1 SGDLS, CDR2 YYNGEE. The CDR3 protein is CASSVGRGGGLTDTQYF. The CDR3 coding sequence is TGTGCCAGCAGCGTAGGCCGAGGGGGCGGTTTGACAGATACGCAGTATTTT.